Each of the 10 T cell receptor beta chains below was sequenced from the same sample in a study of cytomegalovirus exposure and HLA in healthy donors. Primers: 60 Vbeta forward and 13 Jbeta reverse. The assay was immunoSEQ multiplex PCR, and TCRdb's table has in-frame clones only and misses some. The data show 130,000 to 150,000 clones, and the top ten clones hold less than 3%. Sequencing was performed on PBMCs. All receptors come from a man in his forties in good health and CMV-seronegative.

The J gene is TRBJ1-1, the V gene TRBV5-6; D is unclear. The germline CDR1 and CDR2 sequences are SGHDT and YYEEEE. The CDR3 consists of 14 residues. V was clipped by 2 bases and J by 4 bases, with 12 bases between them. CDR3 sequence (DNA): TGTGCCAGCAGCTTCGCAGACACCCGCACTGAAGCTTTCTTT. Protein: CASSFADTRTEAFF.

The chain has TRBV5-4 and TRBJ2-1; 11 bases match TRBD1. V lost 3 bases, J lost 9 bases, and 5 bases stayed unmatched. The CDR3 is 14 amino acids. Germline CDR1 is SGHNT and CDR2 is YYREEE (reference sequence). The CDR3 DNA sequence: TGTGCCAGCAGCTGGACAGGGGGCATAGGTGAGCAGTTCTTC. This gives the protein CASSWTGGIGEQFF.

The CDR3 reads CASSQGARSETQYF. Written as DNA, the CDR3 is TGTGCCAGCAGCCAAGGTGCTAGGTCAGAGACCCAGTACTTC. This chain links TRBV14 with TRBJ2-5; D remains ambiguous. This CDR3 spans 14 amino acids. Germline values: CDR1 SGHDN, CDR2 FVKESK. V dropped 1 base and J dropped 4 bases, with 10 bases sitting between them. The full variable domain, its missing parts supplied by reference TRBV14 and TRBJ2-5, is EAGVTQFPSHSVIEKGQTVTLRCDPISGHDNLYWYRRVMGKEIKFLLHFVKESKQDESGMPNNRFLAERTGGTYSTLKVQPAELEDSGVYFCASSQGARSETQYFGPGTRLLVL.

Here the CDR3 DNA reads TGTGCCAGCAGTCCTAGGAACGGGTTCGAAGAGACCCAGTACTTC. Protein: CASSPRNGFEETQYF. The genes are TRBV25-1 and TRBJ2-5; D is unresolved. The V end lost 5 bases, the J end lost 3 bases, and 16 bases lay between the germline ends. The V gene's germline CDR1 is MGHDK and CDR2 SYGVNS. The CDR3 spans 15 residues.

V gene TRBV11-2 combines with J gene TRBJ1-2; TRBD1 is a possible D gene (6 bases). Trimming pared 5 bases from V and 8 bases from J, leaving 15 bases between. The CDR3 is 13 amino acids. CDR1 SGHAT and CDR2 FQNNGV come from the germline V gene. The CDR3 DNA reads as TGTGCCAGCAGCACAGGGACATCGGGCGGCTACACCTTC. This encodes CASSTGTSGGYTF.

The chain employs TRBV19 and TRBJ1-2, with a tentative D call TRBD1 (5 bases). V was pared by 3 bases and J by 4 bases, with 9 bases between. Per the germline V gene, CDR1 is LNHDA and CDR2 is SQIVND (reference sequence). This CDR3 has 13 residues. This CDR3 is CASSIPGLYGYTF. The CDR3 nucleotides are TGTGCCAGTAGTATCCCGGGACTCTATGGCTACACCTTC. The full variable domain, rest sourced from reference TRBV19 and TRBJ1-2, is DGGITQSPKYLFRKEGQNVTLSCEQNLNHDAMYWYRQDPGQGLRLIYYSQIVNDFQKGDIAEGYSVSREKKESFPLTVTSAQKNPTAFYLCASSIPGLYGYTFGSGTRLTVV.

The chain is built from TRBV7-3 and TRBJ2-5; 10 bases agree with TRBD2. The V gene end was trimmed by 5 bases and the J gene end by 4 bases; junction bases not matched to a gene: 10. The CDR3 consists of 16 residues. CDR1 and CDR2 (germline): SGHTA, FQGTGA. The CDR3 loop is CASSPGLAGEVETQYF. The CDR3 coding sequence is TGTGCCAGCAGCCCAGGGCTAGCGGGGGAGGTAGAGACCCAGTACTTC. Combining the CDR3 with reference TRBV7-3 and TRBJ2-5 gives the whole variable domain GAGVSQTPSNKVTEKGKYVELRCDPISGHTALYWYRQSLGQGPEFLIYFQGTGAADDSGLPNDRFFAVRPEGSVSTLKIQRTERGDSAVYLCASSPGLAGEVETQYFGPGTRLLVL.

The CDR3 DNA is TGTGCCAGCAGAGACGACAGGGAGACTGGAAACACCATATATTTT. As protein: CASRDDRETGNTIYF. This chain uses TRBV6-5 with TRBJ1-3; 7 bases line up with TRBD1. V was pared by 6 bases and J by 2 bases, with 7 bases of the junction left unmatched. From germline, CDR1 is MNHEY and CDR2 SVGAGI. This CDR3 has 15 residues.

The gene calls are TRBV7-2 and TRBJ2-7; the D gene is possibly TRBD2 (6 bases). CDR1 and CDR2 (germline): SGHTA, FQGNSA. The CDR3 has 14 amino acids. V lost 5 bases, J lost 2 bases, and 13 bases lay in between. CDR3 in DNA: TGTGCCAGCAGCCCCCTTAGGACTACCTACGAGCAGTACTTC. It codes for CASSPLRTTYEQYF.

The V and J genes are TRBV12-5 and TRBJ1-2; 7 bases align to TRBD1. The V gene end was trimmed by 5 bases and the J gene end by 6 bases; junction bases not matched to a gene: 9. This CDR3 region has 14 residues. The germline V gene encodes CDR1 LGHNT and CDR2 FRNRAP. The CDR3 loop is CASGPQGGLHGYTF. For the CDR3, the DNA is TGTGCTAGTGGTCCCCAAGGGGGCTTACATGGCTACACCTTC. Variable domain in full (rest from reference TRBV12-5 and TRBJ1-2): DARVTQTPRHKVTEMGQEVTMRCQPILGHNTVFWYRQTMMQGLELLAYFRNRAPLDDSGMPKDRFSAEMPDATLATLKIQPSEPRDSAVYFCASGPQGGLHGYTFGSGTRLTVV.